Listed below are T cell receptor beta chains from one sample, sequenced in a study of CD8+CD57+ T cells in acquired aplastic anemia. MiXCR, applied by TCRdb to the reads, yields one record per CDR3 protein. The sample shows under 200,000 distinct CDR3 sequences, around 65% of them seen only once. The sample was sorted CD4+, CD8+, or CD8+CD57+ T cells (not recorded which) from PBMCs. These receptors were taken from a human donor with severe aplastic anemia or a healthy control (not recorded which). Each CDR3 is given with its conserved first and last residue. Fields, in order: D gene, V gene, clone size, CDR3 length, J gene, CDR3 protein, CDR3 DNA. A D gene is named only where the DNA matches it firmly. The size field is filled for only some rows; it gives once, few, many or a size class.

-	TRBV7-3	few	12	TRBJ2-7	CASSLTTGEQYF	TGTGCCAGCAGCTTAACTACGGGAGAGCAGTACTTC
TRBD1	TRBV19	-	13	TRBJ2-1	CASRRTGNNEQFF	TGTGCTAGTAGGAGGACAGGGAACAATGAGCAGTTCTTC
-	TRBV7-9	few	13	TRBJ2-2	CASSLGDTGELFF	TGTGCCAGCAGCTTAGGCGACACCGGGGAGCTGTTTTTT
-	TRBV2	-	11	TRBJ1-1	CASSGAAVAFF	TGTGCCAGCAGTGGCGCGGCGGTAGCTTTCTTT
TRBD1	TRBV7-8	few	15	TRBJ2-7	CASSPLRDRTREQYF	TGTGCCAGCAGCCCCCTACGGGACAGGACCCGGGAGCAGTACTTC
-	TRBV4-3	-	12	TRBJ1-1	CASSSRDPEAFF	TGCGCCAGCAGCTCCAGGGACCCTGAAGCTTTCTTT
TRBD2	TRBV28	-	15	TRBJ2-5	CASTLLRGGGETQYF	TGTGCCAGCACTCTTCTTCGGGGGGGAGGAGAGACCCAGTACTTC
-	TRBV5-1	many	17	TRBJ1-1	CASSLESGGIPNTEAFF	TGCGCCAGCAGCTTGGAGTCCGGGGGGATCCCAAACACTGAAGCTTTCTTT
TRBD1	TRBV20-1	-	14	TRBJ1-6	CSPWDSPLGSPLHF	TGCAGTCCTTGGGACAGCCCCCTGGGTTCACCCCTCCACTTT
TRBD2	TRBV20-1	-	14	TRBJ2-7	CSARRTSGGYEQYF	TGCAGTGCTAGGAGGACTAGCGGGGGCTACGAGCAGTACTTC
-	TRBV15	-	14	TRBJ1-2	CATSRDRGSYGYTF	TGTGCCACCAGCAGAGATCGGGGCAGCTATGGCTACACCTTC
-	TRBV5-1	-	12	TRBJ2-5	CASSFGEETQYF	TGCGCCAGCAGCTTTGGTGAAGAGACCCAGTACTTC
-	TRBV19	-	13	TRBJ1-1	CASSMTGNTEAFF	TGTGCCAGTAGTATGACAGGGAACACTGAAGCTTTCTTT
-	TRBV10-3	-	15	TRBJ2-1	CASSSRSDSYNEQFF	TGTGCCAGCAGTTCTCGCTCCGACTCCTACAATGAGCAGTTCTTC
TRBD1	TRBV20-1	-	13	TRBJ1-2	CSAHQGADYGYTF	TGCAGTGCTCATCAGGGGGCTGACTATGGCTACACCTTC
-	TRBV20-1	many	10	TRBJ2-7	CSAQGLEQYF	TGCAGTGCACAGGGACTGGAGCAGTACTTC
-	TRBV5-1	-	11	TRBJ2-2	CASSRSGELFF	TGCGCCAGCAGCCGATCCGGGGAGCTGTTTTTT
-	TRBV7-2	-	14	TRBJ1-2	CASSLGAFNYGYTF	TGTGCCAGCAGCTTAGGAGCTTTTAACTATGGCTACACCTTC
-	TRBV11-3	-	13	TRBJ2-3	CASSRLSTDTQYF	TGTGCCAGCAGCCGCCTGAGCACAGATACGCAGTATTTT
TRBD1	TRBV19	-	13	TRBJ1-6	CASRDRFNSPLHF	TGTGCCAGCCGGGACAGGTTTAATTCACCCCTCCACTTT